Following are 21 T cell receptor beta chains from one sample sequenced in a study of T cells in Graves' hyperthyroidism and ophthalmopathy. There were TCR beta CDR3 regions amplified from RNA transcripts. HTBI primers were employed in a first-round RT-PCR of the TCR CDR3. TCRdb redid the calling of the multiplex PCR reads with MiXCR, one entry per CDR3 protein. The sample shows roughly 580,000 distinct CDR3 sequences, around 45% of them seen only once. The sample comprised peripheral blood or thyroid tissue (not recorded which). These receptors came from a woman aged 18 to 35 with Graves' hyperthyroidism.

V and J are TRBV7-9 and TRBJ1-1; a possible D gene is TRBD1 (5 bases). Germline lookup yields CDR1 SEHNR and CDR2 FQNEAQ (reference sequence). The CDR3 extends over 16 amino acids. V was pared by 5 bases and J by 7 bases, with 23 bases between. As DNA, the CDR3 is TGTGCCAGCAGCCGGCCTCTGGGGAACGAGGGACGTGAAGCTTTCTTT. It specifies CASSRPLGNEGREAFF.

V and J are TRBV7-2 and TRBJ1-4; a possible D gene is TRBD1 (6 bases). This CDR3 spans 15 amino acids. CDR1 is SGHTA, CDR2 FQGNSA, per germline. The ends were cut back, 5 bases at V and 4 bases at J, with 14 bases in the middle. CDR3 nucleotides: TGTGCCAGCAGCCCTACGACAGGAAGTAATGAAAAACTGTTTTTT. Translating it yields CASSPTTGSNEKLFF.

J is TRBJ2-5 and V is TRBV29-1; maybe TRBD2 (6 bases). Germline V CDR1 and CDR2: SQVTM, ANQGSEA. The CDR3 loop spans 13 amino acids. Trimming pared 1 base from V and 5 bases from J, leaving 11 bases between. The CDR3 is CSVEGRASETQYF. The CDR3 DNA reads TGCAGCGTTGAAGGGAGGGCCTCGGAGACCCAGTACTTC. Full variable domain (missing parts from reference TRBV29-1 and TRBJ2-5): SAVISQKPSRDICQRGTSLTIQCQVDSQVTMMFWYRQQPGQSLTLIATANQGSEATYESGFVIDKFPISRPNLTFSTLTVSNMSPEDSSIYLCSVEGRASETQYFGPGTRLLVL.

This chain joins TRBV24-1 and TRBJ2-2; the D gene could be TRBD1 or TRBD2 (5 bases each). V dropped 5 bases and J dropped 11 bases, with 17 bases sitting between them. The CDR3 runs to 14 residues. Germline V gene data show CDR1 as KGHDR and CDR2 as SFDVKD. The CDR3 sequence is CATSGGRGAFELFF. As DNA, the CDR3 is TGTGCCACCAGTGGGGGACGTGGGGCCTTCGAGCTGTTTTTT.

This chain connects TRBV27 to TRBJ2-7, with D uncertain. V lost 6 bases, J lost 3 bases, and 12 bases lay in between. The CDR3 consists of 13 residues. In germline, CDR1 is MNHEY, CDR2 SMNVEV (reference sequence). CDR3 in DNA: TGTGCCAGCAGCATCTTACCAGACTACGAGCAGTACTTC. Translation: CASSILPDYEQYF.

The sample holds a few counts of this clonotype. This chain uses TRBV6-2 or TRBV6-3 with TRBJ1-2; TRBD1 is a possible D gene (5 bases). From germline, CDR1 is MNHEY and CDR2 SVGEGT. The germline V and J ends were trimmed by 2 bases and 8 bases, with 18 bases remaining between them. This CDR3 contains 15 residues. The CDR3 sequence is CASSYGQGATGGYTF. CDR3 nucleotide sequence: TGTGCCAGCAGTTACGGTCAAGGGGCCACGGGAGGCTACACCTTC.

The gene calls are TRBV7-2 and TRBJ2-7; D gene uncertain. The germline V and J ends were trimmed by 8 bases and 5 bases, with 19 bases remaining between them. Germline V lookup: CDR1 SGHTA, CDR2 FQGNSA. The CDR3 is made up of 14 amino acids. Here the CDR3 DNA reads TGTGCCAGCTCACCACCAAGTAGGCCGGACGAGCAGTACTTC. Amino acid sequence: CASSPPSRPDEQYF.

This rearrangement joins TRBV7-3 to TRBJ2-7; 9 nucleotides match TRBD1. The CDR3 is 15 residues long. V trimming: 5 bases; J trimming: 6 bases; junction bases outside the gene matches: 11. CDR1 is SGHTA, CDR2 FQGTGA, per germline. DNA of the CDR3: TGTGCCAGCAGCCTGACCCGACAGGGGGGTGCCGAGCAGTACTTC. Its protein product is CASSLTRQGGAEQYF.

The genes are TRBV20-1 and TRBJ1-1; D is uncertain. Germline V gene sequence: CDR1 DFQATT, CDR2 SNEGSKA (reference sequence). The CDR3 contains 11 residues. V lost 0 bases and J 11 bases, leaving 10 bases between the germline ends. Here the CDR3 DNA reads TGCAGTGCTAGAGATCTCCCTGGCGCTTTCTTT. Protein product: CSARDLPGAFF.

J is TRBJ2-7 and V is TRBV20-1, with 8 positions matching TRBD1. The CDR3 sequence is 12 residues long. The junction had 7 bases not matched to a gene; V was cut back by 5 bases and J by 7 bases. CDR1 and CDR2 from the germline V gene are DFQATT and SNEGSKA (reference sequence). The CDR3 nucleotides read TGCAGTGCTGGACAGGGCATTTCGGAGCAGTACTTC. Its translation: CSAGQGISEQYF.

In its sample, this clonotype was seen a few times. The chain recombines TRBV12-3 or TRBV12-4 with TRBJ1-1; 7 bases match TRBD1. The CDR3 has 14 amino acids. J gave up 3 bases and V 7 bases, and 8 bases lay outside the gene matches. CDR3 nucleotide sequence: TGTGCCAGCACGCATTCAGACAGGGACACTGAAGCTTTCTTT. It codes for CASTHSDRDTEAFF.

This clonotype showed up just a few times. This chain links TRBV7-9 with TRBJ2-6; D might be TRBD2 (5 bases). This CDR3 has 15 amino acids. The V end lost 4 bases, the J end lost 2 bases, and 9 bases lay between the germline ends. Germline-derived CDR1 and CDR2 are SEHNR and FQNEAQ (reference sequence). Here the CDR3 reads CASSSPRAGANVLTF. The CDR3 nucleotides are TGTGCCAGCAGCTCCCCGAGGGCTGGGGCCAACGTCCTGACTTTC.

The gene calls are TRBV29-1 and TRBJ2-5, with D possibly matching TRBD2 (6 bases). This CDR3 is built from 14 residues. V was cut by 0 bases and J by 5 bases, with 13 bases left in between. CDR1 is SQVTM, CDR2 ANQGSEA, per germline. The CDR3 DNA follows: TGCAGCGTTGAAGACCCTAGCCGGGGGGAGACCCAGTACTTC. This codes for CSVEDPSRGETQYF.

J is TRBJ1-2 and V is TRBV29-1, with 10 bases aligning to TRBD1. The V gene's germline CDR1 is SQVTM and CDR2 ANQGSEA. V shed 3 bases and J 12 bases; nucleotides not matched to a gene: 13. The CDR3 loop spans 14 amino acids. This CDR3 reads CSVEPIRTGGGHTF. The CDR3 DNA sequence: TGCAGCGTTGAGCCTATCCGGACAGGGGGAGGCCACACCTTC.

The sample holds many counts of this clonotype. The chain uses TRBV29-1 and TRBJ1-4; the D is unclear. The CDR3 runs 13 residues. With 6 bases removed from V and 6 bases from J, the gap between germline ends came to 14 bases. The germline gives CDR1 SQVTM, CDR2 ANQGSEA. The CDR3 DNA sequence: TGCAGCGTGAAACCGGGTCGCGATGAAAAACTGTTTTTT. Translation gives CSVKPGRDEKLFF.

This clonotype was counted many times. The V gene is TRBV12-3 or TRBV12-4, the J gene TRBJ1-6; D is unresolved. This CDR3 is 15 amino acids long. The V end was cut by 3 bases, the J end by 5 bases, with 11 bases between. The CDR3 spells CASSLNWGNNSPLHF. The DNA of the CDR3 is TGTGCCAGCAGTTTGAATTGGGGAAATAATTCACCCCTCCACTTT.

The rearrangement uses TRBV20-1 and TRBJ2-5; D gene uncertain. The germline CDR1 and CDR2 sequences are DFQATT and SNEGSKA (reference sequence). V was pared by 3 bases and J by 1 base, with 12 bases between. CDR3 size: 14 residues. The CDR3 is CSASVGEVQETQYF. CDR3 in DNA: TGCAGTGCTAGCGTAGGCGAGGTCCAAGAGACCCAGTACTTC.

In its sample, this clonotype was seen a few times. The rearrangement links TRBV20-1 to TRBJ1-4, with D maybe TRBD1 (5 bases). V lost 0 bases and J 5 bases, leaving 13 bases between the germline ends. The CDR3 is 15 amino acids. From germline, CDR1 is DFQATT and CDR2 SNEGSKA (reference sequence). The CDR3 reads CSARDGRQMNEKLFF. The CDR3 DNA reads TGCAGTGCTAGAGATGGGAGACAGATGAATGAAAAACTGTTTTTT.

This clonotype showed up just a few times. The chain has TRBV2 and TRBJ2-7, with TRBD2 identical over 9 bases. The CDR3 runs to 14 residues. The V gene end was trimmed by 6 bases and the J gene end by 3 bases; junction bases not matched to a gene: 6. The germline gives CDR1 SNHLY, CDR2 FYNNEI. The CDR3 sequence is CASRIAGAVYEQYF. As DNA, the CDR3 is TGTGCCAGCAGAATAGCGGGAGCGGTCTACGAGCAGTACTTC.

The V call is TRBV15, the J call TRBJ1-5, with D perhaps TRBD1 (6 bases). Germline V gives CDR1 LNHNV, CDR2 YYDKDF (reference sequence). V dropped 8 bases and J dropped 9 bases, with 17 bases sitting between them. The CDR3 is 13 amino acids. The CDR3 DNA sequence: TGTGCCACCCGGACAGATAGCTTAGGGCCCCAGCATTTT. It is translated as CATRTDSLGPQHF.

Concerning this clonotype itself: A read error is likely, as this CDR3 ends without the conserved phenylalanine or tryptophan. Because the CDR3's place on the DNA is in doubt, the DNA is left out and the CDR3 is given as listed by TCRdb. The V gene is TRBV9, the J gene TRBJ1-1; the D call in the table, TRBD1, was not verified against the DNA. The CDR3 comprises 8 residues, both ends counted. From germline, CDR1 is SGDLS and CDR2 YYNGEE. CDR3 loop: CASSSGGS.